Below, 23 T cell receptor beta chains from the same sample are listed, as sequenced in a study of CD8 T cells in ankylosing spondylitis. One entry per CDR3 protein results from TCRdb running MiXCR on the 5' RACE reads. The sample shows 340,000 or so distinct CDR3 sequences, over 12% of them seen only once. Sequencing was done on a sample of blood, either unsorted or a sorted T cell fraction (not recorded which). The receptors originated from a male donor with ankylosing spondylitis or in good health (not recorded which).

The chain combines TRBV6-1 with TRBJ2-1; D gene unclear. Per germline, CDR1 MNHNS and CDR2 SASEGT. The CDR3 has 16 amino acids. V lost 2 bases and J 7 bases, leaving 18 bases between the germline ends. CDR3 residues: CASSETYIVARNEQFF. The CDR3, as DNA: TGTGCCAGCAGTGAAACGTACATAGTGGCACGGAATGAGCAGTTCTTC.

This chain joins TRBV12-3 or TRBV12-4 and TRBJ2-5, with a weak D call TRBD2 (6 bases). The CDR3 contains 14 residues. Trimming stripped 1 base from V and 9 bases from J, with 15 bases between. As DNA, the CDR3 is TGTGCCAGCAGTTTAGATTTAGCGGCCGTCTCCCAGTACTTC. This gives the protein CASSLDLAAVSQYF.

This chain joins TRBV19 and TRBJ2-1; 9 bases match TRBD2. The CDR3 sequence is 16 residues long. The junction had 14 bases not matched to a gene; V was cut back by 7 bases and J by 7 bases. In germline, CDR1 is LNHDA, CDR2 SQIVND (reference sequence). The CDR3 coding sequence is TGTGCCAGTAAGGACGGGGGGACTAGCCCCCATAATGAGCAGTTCTTC. This encodes CASKDGGTSPHNEQFF.

The chain is built from TRBV7-2 and TRBJ2-1; 11 bases align to TRBD2. The CDR3 consists of 20 residues. J lost 1 base, V lost 0 bases, and 11 bases had no gene match. Germline V gene data show CDR1 as SGHTA and CDR2 as FQGNSA. The CDR3 sequence: CASSLARASGGRTSYNEQFF. CDR3 coding DNA: TGTGCCAGCAGCTTAGCGCGGGCTAGCGGGGGGAGGACGTCCTACAATGAGCAGTTCTTC.

This clonotype was detected ten times or more. The genes are TRBV12-3 or TRBV12-4 and TRBJ1-1, with a tentative D call TRBD1 (5 bases). This CDR3 has 14 amino acids. Trimming pared 0 bases from V and 4 bases from J, leaving 9 bases between. The CDR3 loop is CASSLAGVRTEAFF. CDR3 in DNA: TGTGCCAGCAGTTTAGCGGGGGTTCGCACTGAAGCTTTCTTT.

The V gene is TRBV9, the J gene TRBJ1-1; perhaps TRBD1 as D (6 bases). V lost 9 bases and J lost 8, with 20 bases in between. The germline gives CDR1 SGDLS, CDR2 YYNGEE. CDR3 length equals 13 residues. CDR3 bases: TGTGCCACCGGCCGGGACACGGGATTGGAAGCTTTCTTT. This codes for CATGRDTGLEAFF. Looking up the rest from reference TRBV9 and TRBJ1-1 gives the full variable domain: DSGVTQTPKHLITATGQRVTLRCSPRSGDLSVYWYQQSLDQGLQFLIQYYNGEERAKGNILERFSAQQFPDLHSELNLSSLELGDSALYFCATGRDTGLEAFFGQGTRLTVV.

This clonotype was observed many times. Germline and junction disagree at one end, which may indicate a read error. The chain uses TRBV12-3 or TRBV12-4 and TRBJ2-5; D may be TRBD2 (6 bases). The CDR3 runs 18 residues. CDR3 amino acids: CASSPIAGRTQTQGTQYF. CDR3 sequence (DNA): TGTGCCAGCAGTCCGATTGCGGGACGGACGCAAACCCAAGGGACCCAGTACTTC.

The genes are TRBV5-1 and TRBJ1-3; no clear D gene. This CDR3 is 13 amino acids long. Germline V gives CDR1 SGHRS, CDR2 YFSETQ. Trimming cost V 5 bases and J 4 bases, with 10 bases left between them. The CDR3 protein is CASRRSPGNTIYF. CDR3 nucleotides: TGCGCCAGCAGACGTAGTCCGGGAAACACCATATATTTT.

This clonotype occurred once. The V gene is TRBV7-9, the J gene TRBJ1-3; D remains unclear. Trimming removed 2 bases from V and 4 bases from J, with 9 bases in between. The length of the CDR3 is 14 residues. Germline V lookup: CDR1 SEHNR, CDR2 FQNEAQ (reference sequence). The CDR3 loop reads CASSLRGGGNTIYF. The DNA of the CDR3 is TGTGCCAGCAGCTTAAGAGGAGGCGGAAACACCATATATTTT.

The chain carries TRBV7-6 and TRBJ1-3, with D uncertain. From germline, CDR1 is SGHVS and CDR2 FNYEAQ. Trimming left V 5 bases short and J 0 bases short, with 14 bases between. This CDR3 has 16 amino acids. The chain's CDR3 is CASSQATRPSGNTIYF. The CDR3, as DNA: TGTGCCAGCAGCCAGGCCACCAGGCCCTCTGGAAACACCATATATTTT.

The chain couples TRBV7-9 to TRBJ1-2, with 7 bases aligning to TRBD1. The CDR3 consists of 15 residues. V lost 1 base, J lost 2 bases, and 4 bases stayed unmatched. Germline-derived CDR1 and CDR2 are SEHNR and FQNEAQ (reference sequence). The CDR3 here is CASSLEGARNYGYTF. In nucleotides, the CDR3 is TGTGCCAGCAGCTTAGAGGGGGCTAGGAACTATGGCTACACCTTC.

For the CDR3, the DNA is TGCAGCGTTGGTGGGCGAGGGATCTACGAGCAGTACTTC. This sequence encodes CSVGGRGIYEQYF. This chain joins TRBV29-1 and TRBJ2-7, with TRBD2 as a possible D gene (5 bases). CDR1 and CDR2 from the germline V gene are SQVTM and ANQGSEA. V shed 4 bases and J shed 3 bases, with 13 bases lying between them. The CDR3 consists of 13 residues.

The table lists this clonotype with a few counts. This chain uses TRBV9 with TRBJ2-1, with TRBD2 as a possible D gene (6 bases). In germline, CDR1 is SGDLS, CDR2 YYNGEE. There are 16 residues in the CDR3. Trimming cost V 0 bases and J 0 bases, with 10 bases left between them. CDR3 nucleotides: TGTGCCAGCAGCGTAGAAGGAGGGAGCTCCTACAATGAGCAGTTCTTC. This gives the protein CASSVEGGSSYNEQFF.

The chain combines TRBV4-2 with TRBJ1-4; maybe TRBD1 (5 bases). CDR3 length: 17 residues. Trimming left V 0 bases short and J 0 bases short, with 11 bases between. Germline V CDR1 and CDR2: LGHNA, YNFKEQ. Here the CDR3 reads CASSQELGTATNEKLFF. CDR3 nucleotides: TGTGCCAGCAGCCAAGAATTAGGGACTGCAACTAATGAAAAACTGTTTTTT.

This clonotype was detected a few times. The gene calls are TRBV4-2 and TRBJ2-5; no firm D call. CDR3 length: 13 residues. V lost 2 bases, J lost 0 bases, and 4 bases lay in between. Germline-derived CDR1 and CDR2 are LGHNA and YNFKEQ. The CDR3 DNA reads TGTGCCAGCAGCCAATCCTACCAAGAGACCCAGTACTTC. Protein product: CASSQSYQETQYF.

This clonotype was picked up many times. The chain combines TRBV5-1 with TRBJ1-3; possibly TRBD1 for D (5 bases). Germline-derived CDR1 and CDR2 are SGHRS and YFSETQ. Trimming stripped 0 bases from V and 8 bases from J, with 15 bases between. CDR3 length: 15 amino acids. The CDR3 DNA sequence: TGCGCCAGCAGCTTGGATCTCCCGGGGCAAGACACCATATATTTT. This sequence encodes CASSLDLPGQDTIYF.

This clonotype appeared a few times. The chain links TRBV4-2 to TRBJ2-3, with unresolved D. Germline CDR1 and CDR2: LGHNA and YNFKEQ. V lost 1 base and J 4 bases, leaving 9 bases between the germline ends. CDR3 length equals 14 residues. CDR3 protein: CASSQGFLPDTQYF. Here the CDR3 DNA reads TGTGCCAGCAGCCAAGGCTTCCTCCCAGATACGCAGTATTTT.

This clonotype was counted a few times. V gene TRBV4-2 combines with J gene TRBJ2-3; D call uncertain. Germline CDR1 and CDR2: LGHNA and YNFKEQ. The germline V and J ends were trimmed by 1 base and 4 bases, with 9 bases remaining between them. The CDR3 length is 14 residues. CDR3 protein: CASSQGVSADTQYF. CDR3 DNA sequence: TGTGCCAGCAGCCAAGGGGTCTCGGCAGATACGCAGTATTTT.

This clonotype was recorded many times. This chain joins TRBV2 and TRBJ2-7, with TRBD1 matching over 7 bases. The CDR3 contains 13 residues. In germline, CDR1 is SNHLY, CDR2 FYNNEI. Trimming took 3 bases from V and 7 from J; bases not matched to a gene: 6. CDR3 in amino acids: CASSDSNRGEQYF. CDR3 nucleotide sequence: TGTGCCAGCAGTGACTCCAACAGGGGAGAGCAGTACTTC.

This clonotype was detected only a few times. The rearrangement links TRBV18 to TRBJ2-1, with a tentative D call TRBD1 (6 bases). The germline V gene has CDR1 KGHSH and CDR2 LQKENI. This CDR3 region has 15 residues. V lost 1 base to trimming and J lost 4 bases, with 11 bases between them. The CDR3 here is CASSPRRDTYNEQFF. CDR3 sequence (DNA): TGTGCCAGCTCACCACGACGGGACACTTACAATGAGCAGTTCTTC. The full variable domain, with the rest looked up from reference TRBV18 and TRBJ2-1, is NAGVMQNPRHLVRRRGQEARLRCSPMKGHSHVYWYRQLPEEGLKFMVYLQKENIIDESGMPKERFSAEFPKEGPSILRIQQVVRGDSAAYFCASSPRRDTYNEQFFGPGTRLTVL.

The J gene is TRBJ1-2, the V gene TRBV3-1; a weak D match, TRBD1 (6 bases). The CDR3 has 14 residues. CDR1 is LGHDT and CDR2 is YNNKEL in the germline V gene (reference sequence). The V end was cut by 7 bases, the J end by 8 bases, with 20 bases between. The CDR3 DNA sequence: TGTGCCAGCAACAAACTCTCGGACAGCGGGGGCTACACCTTC. Amino acids: CASNKLSDSGGYTF. Full variable domain (outside the CDR3, taken from reference TRBV3-1 and TRBJ1-2): DTAVSQTPKYLVTQMGNDKSIKCEQNLGHDTMYWYKQDSKKFLKIMFSYNNKELIINETVPNRFSPKSPDKAHLNLHINSLELGDSAVYFCASNKLSDSGGYTFGSGTRLTVV.

The chain links TRBV5-1 to TRBJ2-7; tentatively, D is TRBD1 (6 bases). This CDR3 is 14 amino acids long. Deletions cut 2 bases from V and 3 bases from J, with 12 bases between. Per germline, CDR1 SGHRS and CDR2 YFSETQ. CDR3 sequence reads: CASSLVGQHYEQYF. In DNA, the CDR3 is TGCGCCAGCAGCTTAGTCGGACAGCACTACGAGCAGTACTTC.

The chain has TRBV20-1 and TRBJ2-7; 8 nucleotides line up with TRBD1. The trim removed 4 bases at V and 5 bases at J, leaving 7 bases unmatched. Germline CDR1 is DFQATT and CDR2 is SNEGSKA (reference sequence). This CDR3 contains 13 residues. This CDR3 reads CSATRQGAHEQYF. CDR3 DNA sequence: TGCAGTGCTACCCGGCAGGGGGCACACGAGCAGTACTTC.